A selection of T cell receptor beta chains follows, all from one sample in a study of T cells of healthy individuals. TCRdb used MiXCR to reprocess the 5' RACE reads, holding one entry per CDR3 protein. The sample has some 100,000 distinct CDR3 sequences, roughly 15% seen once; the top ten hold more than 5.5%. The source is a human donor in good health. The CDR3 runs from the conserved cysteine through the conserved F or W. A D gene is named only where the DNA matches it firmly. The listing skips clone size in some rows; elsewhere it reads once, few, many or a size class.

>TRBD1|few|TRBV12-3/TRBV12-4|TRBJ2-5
TGTGCCAGCAGTTTCGGGGGGGGAGGTGGGACAGGGGGAGAGACCCAGTACTTC
CASSFGGGGGTGGETQYF
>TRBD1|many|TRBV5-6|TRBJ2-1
TGTGCCAGCAGCCCCGGGACAGGGAGTCTTAATGAGCAGTTCTTC
CASSPGTGSLNEQFF
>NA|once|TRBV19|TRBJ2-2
TGTGCCAGTTGGGGATACACCGGGGAGCTGTTTTTT
CASWGYTGELFF
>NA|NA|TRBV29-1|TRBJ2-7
TGCAGCGTTCTCGGGACGTCCTACGAGCAGTACTTC
CSVLGTSYEQYF
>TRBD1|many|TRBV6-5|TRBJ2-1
TGTGCCAGCACTCCGGGACAGGAGTTTAATGAGCAGTTCTTC
CASTPGQEFNEQFF
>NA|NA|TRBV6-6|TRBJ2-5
TGTGCCAGCAGGATCCGAGAGACCCAGTACTTC
CASRIRETQYF
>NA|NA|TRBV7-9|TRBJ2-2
TGTGCCAGCAGCTTAGAAGGTGGCGGCGGGGAGCTGTTTTTT
CASSLEGGGGELFF
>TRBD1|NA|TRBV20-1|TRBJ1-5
TGCAGTACAGGGGAGCGTACCTATCAGCCCCAGCATTTT
CSTGERTYQPQHF
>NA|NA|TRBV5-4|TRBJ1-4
TGTGCCAGCAGCTTGGACCAAAGAGATGAAAAACTGTTTTTT
CASSLDQRDEKLFF
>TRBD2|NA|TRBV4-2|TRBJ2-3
TGTGCCAGCAGCCAAGACCACGCGACTAGCCTTAGCACAGATACGCAGTATTTT
CASSQDHATSLSTDTQYF
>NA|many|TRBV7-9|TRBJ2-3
TGTGCCAGCAGCTTAGCGGGAAAGGAACTTCAGGATACGCAGTATTTT
CASSLAGKELQDTQYF
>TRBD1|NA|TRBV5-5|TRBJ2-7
TGTGCCAGCAGCCGCCCGGGGACAGGGGCCAACGAGCAGTACTTC
CASSRPGTGANEQYF
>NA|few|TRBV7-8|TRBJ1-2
TGTGCCAGCAGCTTAGGGACACCTTATAACTATGGCTACACCTTC
CASSLGTPYNYGYTF
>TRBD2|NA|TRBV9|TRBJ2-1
TGTGCCAGCAGCGGTCTAGCGGGACGCTACAATGAGCAGTTCTTC
CASSGLAGRYNEQFF
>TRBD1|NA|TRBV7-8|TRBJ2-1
TGTGCCAGCAGCGCCCAGACAGGGATCAATGAGCAGTTCTTC
CASSAQTGINEQFF
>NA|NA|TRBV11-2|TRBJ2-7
TGTGCCAGCAGCCTTCTCAGGGGAGCGGGCGAGCAGTACTTC
CASSLLRGAGEQYF
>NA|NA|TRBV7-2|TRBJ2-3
TGTGCCAGCAGCCCCCCTCACGGGGGGCGTACAGATACGCAGTATTTT
CASSPPHGGRTDTQYF
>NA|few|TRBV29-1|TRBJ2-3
TGCAGCGTTGGGTTTTCGACTAGCACAGATACGCAGTATTTT
CSVGFSTSTDTQYF
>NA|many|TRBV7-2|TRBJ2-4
TGTGCCAGCAGCTCCCTACAGGGAAACATTCAGTACTTC
CASSSLQGNIQYF
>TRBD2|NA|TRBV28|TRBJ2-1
TGTGCCAGCAGCCTAGCGGGAGGACCTTCCAATGAGCAGTTCTTC
CASSLAGGPSNEQFF
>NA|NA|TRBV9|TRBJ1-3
TGTGCCAGCAGCGTAGTAGGGGCCTCTGGAAACACCATATATTTT
CASSVVGASGNTIYF
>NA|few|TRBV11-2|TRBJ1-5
TGTGCCAGCAGCTCCGGACCGGCCTCCAATCAGCCCCAGCATTTT
CASSSGPASNQPQHF
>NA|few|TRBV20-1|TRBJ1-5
TGCAGTGCTAGGGCAGGTCAACTTGAGATGCCCCAGCATTTT
CSARAGQLEMPQHF
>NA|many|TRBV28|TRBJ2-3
TGTGCCAGCAGTTTGAATACATACACAGATACGCAGTATTTT
CASSLNTYTDTQYF
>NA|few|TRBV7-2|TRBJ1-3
TGTGCCAGCAGCTTAGTCGGCTGGGACACCATATATTTT
CASSLVGWDTIYF
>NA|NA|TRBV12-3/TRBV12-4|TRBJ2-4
TGTGCCAGCAGTTTTGCTCCGGGAACCAAAAACATTCAGTACTTC
CASSFAPGTKNIQYF
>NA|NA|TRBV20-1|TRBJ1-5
TGCAGTGCCCCACAGACCCGAGTGGGCAATCAGCCCCAGCATTTT
CSAPQTRVGNQPQHF
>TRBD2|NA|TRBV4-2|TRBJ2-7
TGTGCCAGCAGCCAAAAAGGCCGAGGGAGGGGTTTAGGCGAGCAGTACTTC
CASSQKGRGRGLGEQYF
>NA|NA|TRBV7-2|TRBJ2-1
TGTGCCAGCAGCTTAGGGCTAGCGAGTATTTCGCAGTTCTTC
CASSLGLASISQFF
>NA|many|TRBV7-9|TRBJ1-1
TGTGCCAGCAGCCCATATGAAAGGCATGAAGCTTTCTTT
CASSPYERHEAFF
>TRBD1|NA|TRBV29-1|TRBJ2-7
TGCAGCGCCTTGGGACAGGGACCTTACGAGCAGTACTTC
CSALGQGPYEQYF
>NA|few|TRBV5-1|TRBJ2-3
TGCGCCAGCAGCTTACCGGGACCCAGCACAGATACGCAGTATTTT
CASSLPGPSTDTQYF
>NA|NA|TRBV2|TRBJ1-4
TGTGCCAGCAGTGAAGCGGTCCCGGGACGGTTAAATGAAAAACTGTTTTTT
CASSEAVPGRLNEKLFF
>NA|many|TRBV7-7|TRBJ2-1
TGTGCTAGCAGCTTCGGGGGCGGAGGAAATGAGCAGTTCTTC
CASSFGGGGNEQFF
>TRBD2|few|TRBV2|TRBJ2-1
TGTGCCAGCAGTGGGGATTGGAGCGGGGGAAACGAGCAGTTCTTC
CASSGDWSGGNEQFF
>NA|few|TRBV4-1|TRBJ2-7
TGCGCCAGCAGCCAAGTAGAACAGGGCTACGAGCAGTACTTC
CASSQVEQGYEQYF
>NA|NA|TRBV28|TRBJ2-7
TGTGCCAGCCCTCCCGCAGGGAGCTCGGTCGAGCAGTACTTC
CASPPAGSSVEQYF
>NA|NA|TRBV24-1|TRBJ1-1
TGTGCCACCAGTGATCTGCTGAACACTGAAGCTTTCTTT
CATSDLLNTEAFF
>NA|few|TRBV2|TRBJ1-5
TGTGCCAGCAGTGAGGCCGGGGGCATTCAGCCCCAGCATTTT
CASSEAGGIQPQHF
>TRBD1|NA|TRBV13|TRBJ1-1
TGTGCCAGCAGCCCAGCGGGGGGACAGGGGTCCACTGAAGCTTTCTTT
CASSPAGGQGSTEAFF
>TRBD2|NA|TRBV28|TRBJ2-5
TGTGCCAGCAGTTGGGGACTAGCGGGGCAAGAGACCCAGTACTTC
CASSWGLAGQETQYF
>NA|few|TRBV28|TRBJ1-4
TGTGCCAGCAGTTTAAGGGATGAAAAACTGTTTTTT
CASSLRDEKLFF
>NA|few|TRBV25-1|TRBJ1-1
TGTGCCAGCAGTGAATTTGGCACTGAAGCTTTCTTT
CASSEFGTEAFF
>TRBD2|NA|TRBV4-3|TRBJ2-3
TGCGCCAGCAGCCAAGATACCCCTGCAGGGACTAGCGGGGGGGCTGGCGATACGCAGTATTTT
CASSQDTPAGTSGGAGDTQYF
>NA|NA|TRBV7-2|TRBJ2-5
TGTGCCAGCAGCTTTAACCCAGACCCACAAGAGACCCAGTACTTC
CASSFNPDPQETQYF
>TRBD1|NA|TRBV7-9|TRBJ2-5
TGTGCCAGCAGCTTATTACAGGGGGAAGAGACCCAGTACTTC
CASSLLQGEETQYF
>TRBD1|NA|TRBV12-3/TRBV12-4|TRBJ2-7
TGTGCCAGCAGTCAACAGGGGCGCCACGAGCAGTACTTC
CASSQQGRHEQYF
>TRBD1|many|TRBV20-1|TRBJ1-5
TGCAGTGCTAAAGGATGGGGGACAGAAGTTTATCAGCCCCAGCATTTT
CSAKGWGTEVYQPQHF
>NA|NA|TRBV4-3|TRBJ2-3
TGCGCCAGCAGCCAAGACGGTATGCTTGGGGATACGCAGTATTTT
CASSQDGMLGDTQYF
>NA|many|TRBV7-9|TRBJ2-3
TGTGCCAGCAGCTTGCAGGGCGTGGGCACAGATACGCAGTATTTT
CASSLQGVGTDTQYF